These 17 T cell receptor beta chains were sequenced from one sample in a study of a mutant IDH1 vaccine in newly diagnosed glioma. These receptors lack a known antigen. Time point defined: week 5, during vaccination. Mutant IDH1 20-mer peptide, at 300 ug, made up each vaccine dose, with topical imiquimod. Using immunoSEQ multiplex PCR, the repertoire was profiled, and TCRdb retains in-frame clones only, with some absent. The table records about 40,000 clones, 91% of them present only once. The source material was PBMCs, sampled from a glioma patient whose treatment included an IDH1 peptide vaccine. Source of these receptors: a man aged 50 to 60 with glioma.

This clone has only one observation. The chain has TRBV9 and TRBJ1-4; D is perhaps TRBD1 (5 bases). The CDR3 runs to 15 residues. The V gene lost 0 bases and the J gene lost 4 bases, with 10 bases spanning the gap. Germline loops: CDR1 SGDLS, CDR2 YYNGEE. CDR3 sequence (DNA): TGTGCCAGCAGCGTAGGGGGCGCGCTTAATGAAAAACTGTTTTTT. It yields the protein CASSVGGALNEKLFF.

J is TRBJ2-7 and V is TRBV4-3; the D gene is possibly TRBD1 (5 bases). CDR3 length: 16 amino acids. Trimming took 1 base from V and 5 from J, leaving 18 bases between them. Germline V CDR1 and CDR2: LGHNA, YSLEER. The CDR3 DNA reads TGCGCCAGCAGCCAAGTTGCAGGGTCCAATAGCCACGAGCAGTACTTC. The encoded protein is CASSQVAGSNSHEQYF.

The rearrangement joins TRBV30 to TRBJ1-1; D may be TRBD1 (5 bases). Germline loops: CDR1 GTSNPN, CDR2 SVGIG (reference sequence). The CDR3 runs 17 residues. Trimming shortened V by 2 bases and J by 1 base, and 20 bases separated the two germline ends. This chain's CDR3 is CAWSILRDSQPNTEAFF. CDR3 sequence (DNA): TGTGCCTGGAGTATCCTACGTGACAGTCAGCCGAACACTGAAGCTTTCTTT.

CDR3 sequence (DNA): TGCGCCAGCAGCCAAGAGGTTTACACTGAAGCTTTCTTT. This translates into CASSQEVYTEAFF. This chain links TRBV4-3 with TRBJ1-1; D unclear. The length of the CDR3 is 13 residues. Germline V gives CDR1 LGHNA, CDR2 YSLEER. V was pared by 0 bases and J by 3 bases, with 5 bases between.

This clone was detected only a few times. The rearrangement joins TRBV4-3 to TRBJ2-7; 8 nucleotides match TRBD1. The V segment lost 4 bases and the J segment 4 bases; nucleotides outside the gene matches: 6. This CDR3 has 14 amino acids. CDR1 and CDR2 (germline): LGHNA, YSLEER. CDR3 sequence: CASSLGQGGYEQYF. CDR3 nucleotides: TGCGCCAGCAGCCTCGGACAGGGTGGGTACGAGCAGTACTTC.

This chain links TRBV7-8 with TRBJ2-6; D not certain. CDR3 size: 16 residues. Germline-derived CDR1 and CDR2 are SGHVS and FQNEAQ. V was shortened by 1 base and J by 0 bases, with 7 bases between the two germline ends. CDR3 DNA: TGTGCCAGCAGCTTAGGCAGACTCTCTGGGGCCAACGTCCTGACTTTC. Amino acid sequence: CASSLGRLSGANVLTF.

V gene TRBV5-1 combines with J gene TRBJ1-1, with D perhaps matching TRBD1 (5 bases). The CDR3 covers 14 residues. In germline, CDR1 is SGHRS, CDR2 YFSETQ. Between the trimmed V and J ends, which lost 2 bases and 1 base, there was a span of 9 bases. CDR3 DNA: TGCGCCAGCAGCTTTGACGGGGGGAACACTGAAGCTTTCTTT. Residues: CASSFDGGNTEAFF.

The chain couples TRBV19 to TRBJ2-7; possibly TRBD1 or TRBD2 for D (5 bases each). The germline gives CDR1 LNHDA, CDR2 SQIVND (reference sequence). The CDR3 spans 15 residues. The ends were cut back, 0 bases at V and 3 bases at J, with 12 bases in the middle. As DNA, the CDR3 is TGTGCCAGTAGTATAGAGGCTGGGACCAACTACGAGCAGTACTTC. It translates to CASSIEAGTNYEQYF.

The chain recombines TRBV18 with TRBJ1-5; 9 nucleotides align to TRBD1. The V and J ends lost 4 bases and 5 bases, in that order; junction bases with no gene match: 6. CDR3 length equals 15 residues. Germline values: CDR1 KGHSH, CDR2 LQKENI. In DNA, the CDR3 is TGTGCCAGCTCACGCGACAGGGGGACGGATCAGCCCCAGCATTTT. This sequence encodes CASSRDRGTDQPQHF.

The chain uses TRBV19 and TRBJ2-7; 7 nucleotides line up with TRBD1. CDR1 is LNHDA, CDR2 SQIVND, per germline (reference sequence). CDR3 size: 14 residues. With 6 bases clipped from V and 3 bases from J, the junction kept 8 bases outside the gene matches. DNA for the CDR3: TGTGCCAGTAGACCGACAGGGACGCACTACGAGCAGTACTTC. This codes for CASRPTGTHYEQYF.

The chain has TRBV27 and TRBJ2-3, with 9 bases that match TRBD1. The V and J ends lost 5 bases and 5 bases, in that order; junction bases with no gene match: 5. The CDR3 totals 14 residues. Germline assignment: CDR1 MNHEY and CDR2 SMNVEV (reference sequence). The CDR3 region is CASSLGQGRDTQYF. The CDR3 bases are TGTGCCAGCAGTCTGGGACAGGGACGAGATACGCAGTATTTT.

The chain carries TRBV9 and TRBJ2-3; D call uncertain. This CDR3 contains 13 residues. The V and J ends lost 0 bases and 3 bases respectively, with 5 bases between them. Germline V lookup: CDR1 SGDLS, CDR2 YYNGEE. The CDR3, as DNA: TGTGCCAGCAGCGTAGGTGGGACAGATACGCAGTATTTT. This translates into CASSVGGTDTQYF.

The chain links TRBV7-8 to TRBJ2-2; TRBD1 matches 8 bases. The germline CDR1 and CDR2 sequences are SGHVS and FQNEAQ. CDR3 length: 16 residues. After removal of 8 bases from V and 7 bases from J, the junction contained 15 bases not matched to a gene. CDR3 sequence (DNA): TGTGCCAGCTCTTGGCAGGGGGCTGCATCTCGCGGGGAGCTGTTTTTT. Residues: CASSWQGAASRGELFF.

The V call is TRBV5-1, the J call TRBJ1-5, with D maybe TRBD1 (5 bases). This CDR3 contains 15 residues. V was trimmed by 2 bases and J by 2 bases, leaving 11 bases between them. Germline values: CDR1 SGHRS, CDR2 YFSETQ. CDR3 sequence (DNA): TGCGCCAGCAGCTTCCTCGGGGGGGGCAATCAGCCCCAGCATTTT. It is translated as CASSFLGGGNQPQHF.

CDR3 in amino acids: CASSQTQGKDTQYF. The CDR3 region has the DNA TGTGCCAGCAGTCAGACACAGGGGAAAGATACGCAGTATTTT. The chain has TRBV6-6 and TRBJ2-3; 7 bases agree with TRBD1. Germline V gene lookup returns CDR1 MNHNY and CDR2 SVGAGI (reference sequence). With V trimmed by 5 bases and J by 5 bases, 7 bases remained unmatched. The CDR3 spans 14 residues.

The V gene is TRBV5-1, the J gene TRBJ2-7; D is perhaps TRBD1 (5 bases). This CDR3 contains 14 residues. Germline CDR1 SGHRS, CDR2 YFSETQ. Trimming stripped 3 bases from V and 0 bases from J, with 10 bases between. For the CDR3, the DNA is TGCGCCAGCAGCTGGTTGACAGCCTCCTACGAGCAGTACTTC. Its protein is CASSWLTASYEQYF. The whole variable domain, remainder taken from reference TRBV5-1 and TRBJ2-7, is KAGVTQTPRYLIKTRGQQVTLSCSPISGHRSVSWYQQTPGQGLQFLFEYFSETQRNKGNFPGRFSGRQFSNSRSEMNVSTLELGDSALYLCASSWLTASYEQYFGPGTRLTVT.

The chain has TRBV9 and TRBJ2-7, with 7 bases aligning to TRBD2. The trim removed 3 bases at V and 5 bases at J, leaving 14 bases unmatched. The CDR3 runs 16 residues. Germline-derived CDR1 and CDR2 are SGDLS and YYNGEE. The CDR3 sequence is CASSGLGSGASHEQYF. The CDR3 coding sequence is TGTGCCAGCAGCGGGCTGGGGAGCGGGGCTTCCCACGAGCAGTACTTC. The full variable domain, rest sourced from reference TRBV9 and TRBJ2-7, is DSGVTQTPKHLITATGQRVTLRCSPRSGDLSVYWYQQSLDQGLQFLIQYYNGEERAKGNILERFSAQQFPDLHSELNLSSLELGDSALYFCASSGLGSGASHEQYFGPGTRLTVT.